The present TCR beta chain was sequenced within a study of naive and memory T cell subsets. The table lists this clonotype with a few counts. This CDR3 is built from 18 residues. Germline assignment: CDR1 DFQATT and CDR2 SNEGSKA (reference sequence). V lost 0 bases and J 7 bases, leaving 25 bases between the germline ends. CD8 T cells were positively selected from what remained after CD4 positive selection. Two oligonucleotides, mixed equimolar, formed the beta constant-region primer covering TRBC1 and TRBC2. An oligonucleotide with the SP2 primer and a 12-nucleotide UMI was ligated to the cDNA 3' end. TCRdb re-analysed the UMI-ligation and nested PCR reads in MiXCR, keeping a single row per CDR3 protein. The table has some 83,000 distinct CDR3 sequences, under 15% seen once.

The sequenced sample consisted of central memory CD4+ T cells from blood. V gene TRBV20-1 combines with J gene TRBJ2-1; D might be TRBD2 (6 bases). This clonotype was obtained from a human donor in good health. The CDR3 loop reads CSARDFGRYFLRGNEQFF. The CDR3 coding sequence is TGCAGTGCTAGAGATTTCGGACGCTATTTCCTACGGGGGAATGAGCAGTTCTTC.